Listed below are T cell receptor beta chains from one sample, sequenced in a study of early T cells in non-severe SARS-CoV-2 infection. TCRdb independently ran MiXCR on the 5' RACE reads; one entry per CDR3 protein. The sample lists fewer than 85,000 distinct CDR3 sequences, over 9% occurring once. What was sequenced was whole blood. These receptor sequences come from an adult who was a healthcare worker with PCR-confirmed SARS-CoV-2 infection or an uninfected control (not recorded which). The CDR3 runs from the conserved cysteine through the conserved F or W.

CASSVGSASGTDTQYF,TRBJ2-3,TRBV9
CASKGPYSNQPQHF,TRBJ1-5,TRBV12-3/TRBV12-4
CAISDGAQQYF,TRBJ2-7,TRBV10-3
CASKASGGTDTQYF,TRBJ2-3,TRBV2
CSARDGASGTGPYEQYF,TRBJ2-7,TRBV20-1
CASSQVGQGNQPQHF,TRBJ1-5,TRBV18
CSAIDTSGGRSGQYF,TRBJ2-7,TRBV20-1
CAWRGVGYTF,TRBJ1-2,TRBV30
CASSLRGVDQETQYF,TRBJ2-5,TRBV11-2
CASSRGTAPYEQYF,TRBJ2-7,TRBV28
CASSYSGSSLEQYF,TRBJ2-7,TRBV6-2/TRBV6-3
CASSPLVQGVSSEAFF,TRBJ1-1,TRBV18
CASSDRGREKLSF,TRBJ1-4,TRBV18
CAGSLELAGSETQYF,TRBJ2-5,TRBV7-8
CASSSPLAGGRETQYF,TRBJ2-5,TRBV28
CASSTVWTGPFFGELFF,TRBJ2-2,TRBV28
CASSTGGSNQPQHF,TRBJ1-5,TRBV5-1
CASSSRTGQSYEQYF,TRBJ2-7,TRBV7-2
CASLGEDEQFF,TRBJ2-1,TRBV7-9
CASSKWRENTGELFF,TRBJ2-2,TRBV7-2